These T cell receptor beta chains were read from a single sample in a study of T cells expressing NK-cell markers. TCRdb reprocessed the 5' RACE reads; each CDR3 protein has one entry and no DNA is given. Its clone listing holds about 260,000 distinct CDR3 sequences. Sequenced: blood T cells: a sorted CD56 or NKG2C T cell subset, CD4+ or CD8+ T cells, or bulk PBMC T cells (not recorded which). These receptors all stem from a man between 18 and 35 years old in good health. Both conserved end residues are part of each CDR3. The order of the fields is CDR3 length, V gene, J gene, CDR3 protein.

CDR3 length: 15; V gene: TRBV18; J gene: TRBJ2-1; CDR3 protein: CASSPLAGDYNEQFF
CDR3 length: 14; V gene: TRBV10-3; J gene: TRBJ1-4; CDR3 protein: CAIRGDRSNEKLFF
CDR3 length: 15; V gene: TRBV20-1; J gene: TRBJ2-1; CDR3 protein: CSAPLRLELRDEQFF
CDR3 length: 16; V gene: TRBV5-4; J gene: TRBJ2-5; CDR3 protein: CASSPGLARGEETQYF
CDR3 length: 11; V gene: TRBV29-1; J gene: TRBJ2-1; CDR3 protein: CSVGLTREQFF
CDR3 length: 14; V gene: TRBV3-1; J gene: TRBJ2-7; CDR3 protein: CASSQVGGTYEQYF
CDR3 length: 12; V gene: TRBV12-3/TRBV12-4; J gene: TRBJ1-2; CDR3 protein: CASRENNYGYTF
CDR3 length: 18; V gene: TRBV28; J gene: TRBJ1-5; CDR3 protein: CASTNQHVSLGRLRPQHF
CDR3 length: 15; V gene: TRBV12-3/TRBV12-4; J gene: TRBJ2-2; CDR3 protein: CASGGRRENTGELFF
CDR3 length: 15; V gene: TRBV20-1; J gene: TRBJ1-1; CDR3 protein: CSASNYRGRYTEAFF
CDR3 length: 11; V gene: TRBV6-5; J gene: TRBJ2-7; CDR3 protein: CASSRDNEQYF
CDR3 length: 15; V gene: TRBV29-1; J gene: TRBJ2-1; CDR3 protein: CSVEGGTSGYNEQFF
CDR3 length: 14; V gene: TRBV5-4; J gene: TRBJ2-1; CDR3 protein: CASSQPRGDNEQFF
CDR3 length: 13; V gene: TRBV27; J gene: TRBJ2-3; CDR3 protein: CASSFVHGDTQYF
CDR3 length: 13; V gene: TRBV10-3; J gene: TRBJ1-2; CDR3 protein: CAISADSFYGYTF
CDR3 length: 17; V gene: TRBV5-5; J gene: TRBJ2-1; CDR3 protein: CASSFDLAGGLRNEQFF
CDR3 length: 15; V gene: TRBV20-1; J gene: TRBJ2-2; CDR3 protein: CSARGQGAVAGELFF
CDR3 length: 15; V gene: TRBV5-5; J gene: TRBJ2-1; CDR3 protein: CASSYPGRLYNEQFF